This TCR beta chain was found in a study of blood T cell repertoires in COVID-19. Study-level background: The study drew acute and convalescent COVID-19 samples from the United States, Italy and Spain. PBMCs, B-cell-depleted T cells, or T cells were the source of the cDNA or gDNA that made up the material.

Per germline, CDR1 SSHAT and CDR2 FNYEAQ (reference sequence). This CDR3 comprises 15 residues. Notes on this clone: The junction departs from the called germline gene at one end, perhaps through a read error.

The table came from immunoSEQ multiplex PCR; TCRdb's copy has only in-frame clones and leaves some out. The sample shows roughly 100,000 clones, around 90% of them seen only once. The V call is TRBV7-7, the J call TRBJ2-1, with 8 bases lining up with TRBD2. The origin of this receptor is a human donor in a cohort sampled during active COVID-19. Input material: peripheral blood. Here the CDR3 DNA reads TGTGCTAGCAGCTTAGGCCGGGGGGGCCGTGATGAGCAGTTCTTC. It encodes CASSLGRGGRDEQFF.